This TCR beta chain appears in the sequencing data of a study of human T cells and chemical hapten exposure. Study context: Sensitization was performed using 2% DPC on an approximately 2 cm by approximately 2 cm upper inner arm skin site. TCR yields per sample varied mostly from small pooled library volume differences. Points from the study as a whole: Alopecia affecting every donor means their immune response may not match healthy people's. Significantly greater numbers of large CDR3 similarity clusters came from expanded TCRs than from controls.

Each CDR3 protein gets one entry after TCRdb re-called the RACE reads with MiXCR. The sample lists 180,000 or so distinct CDR3 sequences, approximately 20% occurring once. Time point noted: patch test 1, 2 weeks after DPC sensitization. Noted treatment: therapeutic diphenylcyclopropenone sensitization with weekly scalp DPC. This clonotype was seen at least ten times. The antigen remains unidentified. The V segment lost 5 bases and the J segment 4 bases; nucleotides outside the gene matches: 8. CDR3 size: 15 residues. Germline V lookup: CDR1 DFQATT, CDR2 SNEGSKA (reference sequence). The starting material was whole blood, obtained in connection with sensitization to the hapten diphenylcyclopropenone (DPC). The chain uses TRBV20-1 and TRBJ2-1, with 10 bases fitting TRBD2. The TCR originated in a woman aged 45 to 65 with alopecia areata. Some clones in this sample may be carry-over from other donors' samples. The CDR3 is CSAGSRTSGYNEQFF. Written as DNA, the CDR3 is TGCAGTGCTGGATCGCGGACTAGCGGATACAATGAGCAGTTCTTC.